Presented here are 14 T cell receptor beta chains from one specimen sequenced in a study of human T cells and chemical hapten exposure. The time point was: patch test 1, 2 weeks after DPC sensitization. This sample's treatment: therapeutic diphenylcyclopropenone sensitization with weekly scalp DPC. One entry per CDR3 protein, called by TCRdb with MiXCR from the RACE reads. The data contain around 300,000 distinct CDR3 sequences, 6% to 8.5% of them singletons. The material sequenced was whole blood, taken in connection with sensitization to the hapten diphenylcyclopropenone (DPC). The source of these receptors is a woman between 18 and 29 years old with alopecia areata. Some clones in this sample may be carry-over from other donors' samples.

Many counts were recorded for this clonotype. This CDR3 is CASSQPFTPSGGYTDTQYF. CDR3 nucleotide sequence: TGTGCCAGCAGCCAACCTTTCACTCCGAGCGGGGGGTACACAGATACGCAGTATTTT. The chain links TRBV4-2 to TRBJ2-3; 9 bases fit TRBD2. Germline loops: CDR1 LGHNA, CDR2 YNFKEQ. J was trimmed by 2 bases and V by 2 bases; bases with no gene match: 14. The length of the CDR3 is 19 residues.

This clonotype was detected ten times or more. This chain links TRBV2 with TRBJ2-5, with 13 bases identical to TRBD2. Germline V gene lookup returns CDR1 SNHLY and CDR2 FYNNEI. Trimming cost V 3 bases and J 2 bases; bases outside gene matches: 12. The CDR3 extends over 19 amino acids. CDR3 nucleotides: TGTGCCAGCAGTGATCTGCACGGGACTAGCGGGGATCCACAAGAGACCCAGTACTTC. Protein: CASSDLHGTSGDPQETQYF.

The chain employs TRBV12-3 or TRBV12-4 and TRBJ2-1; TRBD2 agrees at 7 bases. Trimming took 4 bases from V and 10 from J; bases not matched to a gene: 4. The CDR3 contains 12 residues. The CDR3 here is CASSSQRGEQFF. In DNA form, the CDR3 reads TGTGCCAGCAGTTCTCAGCGGGGCGAGCAGTTCTTC.

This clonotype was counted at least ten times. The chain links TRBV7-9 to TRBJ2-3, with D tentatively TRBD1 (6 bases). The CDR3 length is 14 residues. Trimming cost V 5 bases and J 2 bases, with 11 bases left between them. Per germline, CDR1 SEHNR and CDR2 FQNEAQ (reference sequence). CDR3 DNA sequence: TGTGCCAGCAGCGGGGACACTTCCACAGATACGCAGTATTTT. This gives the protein CASSGDTSTDTQYF.

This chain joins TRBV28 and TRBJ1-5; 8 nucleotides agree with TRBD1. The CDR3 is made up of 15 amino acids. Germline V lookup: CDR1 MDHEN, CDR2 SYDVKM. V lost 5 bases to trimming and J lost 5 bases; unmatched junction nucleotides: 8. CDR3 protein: CASSTYGQGYQPQHF. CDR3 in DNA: TGTGCCAGCAGTACCTATGGACAGGGCTATCAGCCCCAGCATTTT.

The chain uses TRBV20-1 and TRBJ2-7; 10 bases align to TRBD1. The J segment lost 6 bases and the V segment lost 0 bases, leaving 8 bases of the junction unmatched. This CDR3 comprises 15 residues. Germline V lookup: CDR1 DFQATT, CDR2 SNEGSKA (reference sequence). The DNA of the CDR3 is TGCAGTGCTAGAGATTGGGGACAGGGGTCAGGCGAGCAGTACTTC. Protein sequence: CSARDWGQGSGEQYF.

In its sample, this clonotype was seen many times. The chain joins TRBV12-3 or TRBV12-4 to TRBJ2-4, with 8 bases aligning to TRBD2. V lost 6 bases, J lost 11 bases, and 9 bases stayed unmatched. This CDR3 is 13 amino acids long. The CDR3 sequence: CASSLNSGEVQYF. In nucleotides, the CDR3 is TGTGCCAGCAGCCTCAATAGCGGGGAGGTTCAGTACTTC.

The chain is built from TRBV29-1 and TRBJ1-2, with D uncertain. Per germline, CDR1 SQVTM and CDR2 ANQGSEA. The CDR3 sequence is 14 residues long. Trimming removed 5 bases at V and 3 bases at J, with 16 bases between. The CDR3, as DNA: TGCAGCGTTTGGCTTAACCTGCCTGACTATGGCTACACCTTC. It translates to CSVWLNLPDYGYTF.

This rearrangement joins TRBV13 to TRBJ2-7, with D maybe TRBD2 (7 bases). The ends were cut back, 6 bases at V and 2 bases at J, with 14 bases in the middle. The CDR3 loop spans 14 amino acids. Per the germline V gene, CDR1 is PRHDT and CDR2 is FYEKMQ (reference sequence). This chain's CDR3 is CASRLGGRAYEQYF. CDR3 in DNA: TGTGCCAGCAGGCTCGGGGGGCGAGCCTACGAGCAGTACTTC.

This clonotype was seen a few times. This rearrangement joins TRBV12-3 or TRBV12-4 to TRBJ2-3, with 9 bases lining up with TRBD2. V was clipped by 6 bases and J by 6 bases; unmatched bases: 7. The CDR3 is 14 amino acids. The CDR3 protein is CASSRIAGADTQYF. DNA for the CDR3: TGTGCCAGCAGCCGGATAGCGGGGGCGGATACGCAGTATTTT.

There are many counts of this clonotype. CDR3 DNA: TGTGCCAGTACCACGGGACAGGGGATCTACGAGCAGTACTTC. Its protein is CASTTGQGIYEQYF. The chain recombines TRBV19 with TRBJ2-7; TRBD1 aligns across 10 bases. CDR1 is LNHDA and CDR2 is SQIVND in the germline V gene (reference sequence). CDR3 size: 14 residues. Trimming cost V 7 bases and J 3 bases; bases outside gene matches: 6.

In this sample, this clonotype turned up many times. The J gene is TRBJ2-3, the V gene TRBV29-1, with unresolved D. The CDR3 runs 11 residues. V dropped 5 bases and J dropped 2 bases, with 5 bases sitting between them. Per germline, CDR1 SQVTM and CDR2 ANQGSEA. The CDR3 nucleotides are TGCAGCGTTCCGGACACAGATACGCAGTATTTT. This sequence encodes CSVPDTDTQYF.

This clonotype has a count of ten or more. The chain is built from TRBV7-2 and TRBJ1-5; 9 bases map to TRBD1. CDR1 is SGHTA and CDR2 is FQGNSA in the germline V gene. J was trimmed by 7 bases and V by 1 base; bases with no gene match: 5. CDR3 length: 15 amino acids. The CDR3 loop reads CASSLGTGALQPQHF. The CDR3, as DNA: TGTGCCAGCAGCTTAGGGACAGGGGCTTTGCAGCCCCAGCATTTT.

The CDR3, as DNA: TGTGCCAGCAGTGATACGCCTAGCGGGTTATACTACAATGAGCAGTTCTTC. Translation gives CASSDTPSGLYYNEQFF. The chain couples TRBV2 to TRBJ2-1, with TRBD2 matching 8 bases. The V gene's germline CDR1 is SNHLY and CDR2 FYNNEI. This CDR3 is built from 17 residues. Trimming took 3 bases from V and 3 from J; bases not matched to a gene: 10.